The 11 T cell receptor beta chains below all came from one sample that was sequenced in a study of blood T cells in healthy people across ages. A J-beta primer mix and a sample-barcoded 5' primer were used in a second PCR of roughly 6 to 12 cycles. MiXCR, run by TCRdb on the 5' RACE reads, gives a single entry per CDR3 protein. The profile shows roughly 900,000 distinct CDR3 sequences, approximately 49% of them singletons. Sequencing used blood. The origin of the receptors is a man aged 25 to 40 in good health.

This clonotype has only one observation. This chain links TRBV4-3 with TRBJ2-1, with 9 bases matching TRBD2. The J call is uncertain, as TRBJ2-7 better fits the DNA end. The CDR3 runs 17 residues. From germline, CDR1 is LGHNA and CDR2 YSLEER. The CDR3 bases are TGCGCCAGCAGCCAGGCTAGCGGGATCCGTACTTACAATGAGCAGTACTTC. Protein: CASSQASGIRTYNEQYF.

This chain uses TRBV4-1 with TRBJ1-1; D gene unclear. V lost 3 bases to trimming and J lost 3 bases, with 17 bases between them. The germline CDR1 and CDR2 sequences are MGHRA and YSYEKL. The CDR3 contains 16 residues. The CDR3 region has the DNA TGCGCCAGCAGCCACCTAACCGGGGTGTCAGACACTGAAGCTTTCTTT. This gives the protein CASSHLTGVSDTEAFF.

This rearrangement joins TRBV4-2 to TRBJ2-1; D might be TRBD2 (7 bases). V lost 0 bases to trimming and J lost 12 bases, with 21 bases between them. CDR1 LGHNA and CDR2 YNFKEQ come from the germline V gene. This CDR3 has 16 amino acids. The CDR3 here is CASSQDRRGGPELQFF. CDR3 nucleotide sequence: TGTGCCAGCAGCCAAGATCGGAGGGGGGGCCCGGAACTGCAGTTCTTC.

The chain has TRBV12-3 or TRBV12-4 and TRBJ2-5; 7 nucleotides match TRBD1. V trimming: 4 bases; J trimming: 2 bases; junction bases outside the gene matches: 7. This CDR3 has 15 amino acids. CDR3: CASSSRQGLQETQYF. CDR3 coding DNA: TGTGCCAGCAGTTCCCGACAGGGCCTACAAGAGACCCAGTACTTC.

J is TRBJ1-6 and V is TRBV12-3 or TRBV12-4; D perhaps matches TRBD1 (5 bases). V gave up 6 bases and J gave up 8 bases, with 26 bases separating them. This CDR3 has 18 amino acids. The CDR3 DNA reads TGTGCCAGCAGCATAACAAAAGGGCGGGGGAAGGATGATTCACCCCTCCACTTT. Translated: CASSITKGRGKDDSPLHF.

The chain couples TRBV4-3 to TRBJ2-6; TRBD2 matches 10 bases. The CDR3 length is 17 residues. Trimming cost V 1 base and J 0 bases; bases outside gene matches: 0. In germline, CDR1 is LGHNA, CDR2 YSLEER. CDR3 sequence reads: CASSQASGGSGANVLTF. DNA of the CDR3: TGCGCCAGCAGCCAAGCTAGCGGGGGCTCTGGGGCCAACGTCCTGACTTTC.

This chain connects TRBV4-1 to TRBJ2-7, with 7 bases fitting TRBD1. Germline CDR1 MGHRA, CDR2 YSYEKL. V lost 3 bases to trimming and J lost 3 bases; unmatched junction nucleotides: 11. The CDR3 length is 16 residues. DNA of the CDR3: TGCGCCAGCAGCCAGGTCGCCGGGACAGAATACTACGAGCAGTACTTC. Protein product: CASSQVAGTEYYEQYF.

The CDR3 spells CASSSSLGVGKGIEQYF. Written as DNA, the CDR3 is TGTGCCAGCAGTTCCTCCCTAGGCGTCGGGAAGGGGATAGAGCAGTACTTC. V gene TRBV6-5 combines with J gene TRBJ2-7; D is perhaps TRBD1 or TRBD2 (5 bases each). Trimming shortened V by 4 bases and J by 7 bases, and 26 bases separated the two germline ends. Germline V gives CDR1 MNHEY, CDR2 SVGAGI. The CDR3 totals 17 residues.

This clonotype has more than one count but fewer than ten. The chain carries TRBV20-1 and TRBJ2-7, with 8 bases matching TRBD1. V gave up 3 bases and J gave up 2 bases; unmatched junction bases: 3. The CDR3 is made up of 13 amino acids. Germline V gene sequence: CDR1 DFQATT, CDR2 SNEGSKA (reference sequence). This chain's CDR3 is CSARGRGPYEQYF. The CDR3 nucleotides read TGCAGTGCTAGGGGCAGGGGGCCCTACGAGCAGTACTTC.

The chain joins TRBV12-3 or TRBV12-4 to TRBJ2-2; perhaps TRBD2 as D (5 bases). The CDR3 covers 15 residues. V lost 6 bases and J lost 3, with 14 bases in between. CDR3 sequence (DNA): TGTGCCAGCAGCCCCGGGTTGGGAGACACCGGGGAGCTGTTTTTT. Protein: CASSPGLGDTGELFF.

This chain joins TRBV5-1 and TRBJ2-7; tentative D call: TRBD1 (5 bases). This CDR3 is 13 amino acids long. The germline V gene has CDR1 SGHRS and CDR2 YFSETQ. With 5 bases removed from V and 3 bases from J, the gap between germline ends came to 12 bases. The CDR3 region is CASRGPQIYEQYF. CDR3 nucleotide sequence: TGCGCCAGCAGGGGGCCGCAGATCTACGAGCAGTACTTC.